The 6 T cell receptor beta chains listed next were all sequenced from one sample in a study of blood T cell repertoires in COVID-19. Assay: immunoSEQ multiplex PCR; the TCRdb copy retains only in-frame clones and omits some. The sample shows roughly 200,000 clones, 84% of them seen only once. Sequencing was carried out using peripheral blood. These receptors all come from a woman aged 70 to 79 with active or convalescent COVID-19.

DNA for the CDR3: TGCGCCAGCAGCGAGGGACAGATCACCGGGGAGCTGTTTTTT. Translating gives CASSEGQITGELFF. The chain joins TRBV5-1 to TRBJ2-2; TRBD1 aligns across 7 bases. Germline-derived CDR1 and CDR2 are SGHRS and YFSETQ. This CDR3 is built from 14 residues. V was clipped by 4 bases and J by 4 bases; unmatched bases: 4.

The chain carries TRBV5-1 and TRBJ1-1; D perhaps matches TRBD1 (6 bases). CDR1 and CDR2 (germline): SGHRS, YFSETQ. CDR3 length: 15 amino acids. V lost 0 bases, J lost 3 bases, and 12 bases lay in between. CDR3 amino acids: CASSLELYRDTEAFF. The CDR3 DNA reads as TGCGCCAGCAGCTTGGAATTGTACAGGGACACTGAAGCTTTCTTT.

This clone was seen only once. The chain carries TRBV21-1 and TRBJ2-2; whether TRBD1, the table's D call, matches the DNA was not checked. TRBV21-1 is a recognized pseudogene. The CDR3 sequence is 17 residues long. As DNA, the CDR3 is TGTGCCAGCAGCAAGCTACAGGGGGCGTCGGACACCGGGGAGCTGTTTTTT. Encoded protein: CASSKLQGASDTGELFF.

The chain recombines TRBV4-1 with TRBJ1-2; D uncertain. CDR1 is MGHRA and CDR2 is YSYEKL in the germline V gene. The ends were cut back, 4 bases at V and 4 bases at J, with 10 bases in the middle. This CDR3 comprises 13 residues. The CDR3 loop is CASSRKEGYGYTF. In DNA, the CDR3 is TGCGCCAGCAGCCGGAAGGAGGGCTATGGCTACACCTTC.

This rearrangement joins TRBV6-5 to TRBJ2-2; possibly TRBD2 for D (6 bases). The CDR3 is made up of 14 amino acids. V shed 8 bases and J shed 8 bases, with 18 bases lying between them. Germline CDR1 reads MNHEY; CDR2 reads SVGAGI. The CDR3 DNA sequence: TGTGCCAGCGTGGGTCTAGCGACGTTTGGGGAGCTGTTTTTT. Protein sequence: CASVGLATFGELFF.

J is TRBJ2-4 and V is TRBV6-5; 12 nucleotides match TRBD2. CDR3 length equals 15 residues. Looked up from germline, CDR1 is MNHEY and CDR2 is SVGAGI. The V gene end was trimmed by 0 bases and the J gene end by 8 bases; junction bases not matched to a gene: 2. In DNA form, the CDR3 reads TGTGCCAGCAGTTACTCCCCTAGCGGGAGGGACATTCAGTACTTC. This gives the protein CASSYSPSGRDIQYF.